This TCR beta chain was identified in a study of blood T cells in healthy people across ages (dated by TCRdb to between 2014 and 2017). Context from the whole study: In model experiments, roughly one uniquely barcoded TCR beta cDNA molecule per two T cells was captured by template switching. The donors were split into four age groups: young (average 16 years), middle-aged (roughly 40), aged (roughly 65) and long-lived (roughly 77). Age-related changes in TCR beta repertoire diversity were measured in the study by deep sequencing normalized with unique cDNA molecular identifiers. For two donors (one aged 18 to 30 and one aged 80 or older), the study analyzed two additional independent replicas of 1 million unique cDNA reads from the same blood draw. To avoid experimental bias, donors of different ages were spread randomly across the sequencing lanes. Overall study outcomes, separate from this receptor: Estimates of total diversity based on one million sequenced T cells were regarded as lower bounds and as underestimates. Observed TCR beta diversity correlated strongly with the percentage of naive T cells measured by flow cytometry. The CMV infection status of donors was not known, potentially confounding age-related changes in expanded clonotypes. Compared with the aged group, the long-lived group had more naive CD4+ T cells, fewer expanded clones and increased TCR diversity, suggesting age selection. As age increased, observed TCR beta diversity per million T cells dropped in a roughly linear way, and a significant reduction was already evident by age 40. Since profiling was done on bulk unsorted PBMCs, naive and antigen-experienced compartments could not be conclusively compared.

This clonotype was detected a few times. Its antigen target is currently unknown. No much larger clone exists at a distance of one base, and base qualities are not known. Library preparation employed 5' RACE. Reads for this sample came from an Illumina HiSeq 2500. The second PCR ran for roughly 7 to 11 cycles and used a J-beta primer mix along with a sample-barcoded 5' primer. A template-switch 5' adaptor carrying 12 random nucleotides introduced a unique molecular identifier onto each TCR beta cDNA molecule. At least 2.5 million CDR3-containing paired-end reads were obtained from each sample. The Mint cDNA synthesis kit, primed by a TRBC-specific oligonucleotide, was used to synthesize first-strand cDNA from all RNA. Following uracil-DNA glycosylase treatment, a first 18-cycle PCR with universal primers M1SS and BC2_uni_R was performed on all cDNA. The published analysis was carried out like this. Normalization of each sample was performed by random selection of 1 million high-quality reads, each carrying a distinct molecular identifier. Reads with shared molecular identifiers were discarded instead of being binned into consensus sequences. MiTCR, run with a Q25 quality threshold and the strictest error-elimination algorithm, handled CDR3 identification, clonotype clustering and error correction. A nonparametric unseen species model with Euler transformation was used to estimate a lower bound on total TCR beta diversity. TCRdb itself trimmed the public reads at Q25 with fastp, ran MiXCR and retained productive beta chains. Rows merge per CDR3 protein into single entries with the most common DNA and genes. It is TCRdb's table, rather than the study itself, that gives the V and J calls and clone size. This sample gives 550,000 to 600,000 distinct CDR3 sequences in total; under 55% of them show up just once. In total, the top ten clones hold roughly 25% of the sample.

The germline V gene (reference sequence) sets CDR1 to DFQATT and CDR2 to SNEGSKA. Unmatched junction bases come to 1, with V trimmed by 8 bases and J by 0 bases. Measured from the cysteine to the phenylalanine, the CDR3 is 11 residues long. This entry keeps only the CDR3 DNA: 33 bases, framed from base 1. Systemically healthy Caucasian individuals from Russia, some 36 in total and aged roughly 6 to 95 years, were included as donors. Each donor gave 8 to 10 milliliters of peripheral blood, collected into EDTA-treated Vacutainer tubes. Ficoll-Paque density-gradient centrifugation was used to isolate PBMCs, with at least 7 million obtained per sample. Total RNA, at least 5 micrograms per sample, was extracted from PBMCs with Trizol reagent. Naive CD45RAhigh/CD27high T cell percentages were measured by flow cytometry on a PBMC aliquot from every donor.

Specimen: blood. The TCR comes from a man aged 80 or over in good health. The chain uses TRBV20-1 and TRBJ2-7, with 7 bases aligning to TRBD2. CDR3 protein: CSSGDSYEQYF. In nucleotide form, the sequence is TGCAGTAGCGGGGACTCCTACGAGCAGTACTTC.